The 30 T cell receptor beta chains presented below share a single source sample, sequenced in a study of blood T cell repertoires in COVID-19. The data were produced by immunoSEQ multiplex PCR, yet TCRdb's version contains in-frame clones alone and is incomplete. Of 290,000 or so clones listed, approximately 78% are singletons. Sequences were obtained from PBMCs or T cells enriched from blood (not recorded which). The receptors originated from a man aged 40-49 years who had been exposed to COVID-19.

This chain uses TRBV11-2 with TRBJ2-3; maybe TRBD2 (5 bases). Trimming shortened V by 3 bases and J by 2 bases, and 6 bases separated the two germline ends. Germline V CDR1 and CDR2: SGHAT, FQNNGV. This CDR3 has 13 amino acids. CDR3 region: CASSFGNTDTQYF. The CDR3 nucleotides are TGTGCCAGCAGCTTCGGGAACACAGATACGCAGTATTTT.

This clone was detected ten times or more. V usage is TRBV10-3 and J usage is TRBJ1-1, with D possibly TRBD1 on 6 matching bases. Germline V lookup: CDR1 ENHRY, CDR2 SYGVKD. The V and J ends lost 10 bases and 9 bases respectively, with 15 bases between them. The CDR3 has 11 residues. The CDR3 DNA sequence: TGTGCCAGTGGATCGGACAGACAAGCTTTCTTT. Its translation is CASGSDRQAFF.

The chain uses TRBV7-3 and TRBJ1-2; D remains ambiguous. The ends were cut back, 5 bases at V and 4 bases at J, with 11 bases in the middle. Germline loops: CDR1 SGHTA, CDR2 FQGTGA. This CDR3 has 13 amino acids. The CDR3 DNA reads TGTGCCAGCAGCCCCGCGGAGGCCTATGGCTACACCTTC. This encodes CASSPAEAYGYTF.

The chain recombines TRBV19 with TRBJ2-1; unclear D gene. The V and J ends lost 0 bases and 9 bases respectively, with 6 bases between them. Germline V gene lookup returns CDR1 LNHDA and CDR2 SQIVND (reference sequence). This CDR3 is built from 12 residues. CDR3 sequence reads: CASSIDLIEQFF. The DNA for the CDR3 is TGTGCCAGTAGTATAGATCTTATTGAGCAGTTCTTC. Full variable domain (rest looked up from reference TRBV19 and TRBJ2-1): DGGITQSPKYLFRKEGQNVTLSCEQNLNHDAMYWYRQDPGQGLRLIYYSQIVNDFQKGDIAEGYSVSREKKESFPLTVTSAQKNPTAFYLCASSIDLIEQFFGPGTRLTVL.

The V call is TRBV27, the J call TRBJ1-2, with 11 positions matching TRBD1. This CDR3 has 15 residues. CDR1 is MNHEY, CDR2 SMNVEV, per germline (reference sequence). J was trimmed by 5 bases and V by 8 bases; bases with no gene match: 10. For the CDR3, the DNA is TGTGCCAGCGGGCGGACAGGGGGCAGGGGGTATGGCTACACCTTC. The encoded protein is CASGRTGGRGYGYTF.

The rearrangement links TRBV5-1 to TRBJ1-1; perhaps TRBD1 as D (5 bases). Germline loops: CDR1 SGHRS, CDR2 YFSETQ. The CDR3 is 11 amino acids. Trimming left V 4 bases short and J 10 bases short, with 11 bases between. This chain's CDR3 is CASSDTGVAFF. CDR3 coding DNA: TGCGCCAGCAGCGATACAGGAGTAGCTTTCTTT.

J is TRBJ2-3 and V is TRBV5-1; D is perhaps TRBD2 (6 bases). The CDR3 is made up of 15 amino acids. Trimming shortened V by 1 base and J by 3 bases, and 12 bases separated the two germline ends. The germline CDR1 and CDR2 sequences are SGHRS and YFSETQ. The CDR3 spells CASSLTGELTDTQYF. The CDR3 DNA follows: TGCGCCAGCAGCTTGACGGGGGAGCTGACAGATACGCAGTATTTT.

Only one count was recorded for this clone. As DNA, the CDR3 is TGTGCCAGCAGTTTAGAGCTACCGGGACAGAAAGAGACCCAGTACTTC. It specifies CASSLELPGQKETQYF. The chain joins TRBV28 to TRBJ2-5, with 7 bases matching TRBD1. The germline V gene encodes CDR1 MDHEN and CDR2 SYDVKM. The trim removed 2 bases at V and 3 bases at J, leaving 9 bases unmatched. The CDR3 spans 16 residues.

The V call is TRBV15, the J call TRBJ2-1, with 10 bases lining up with TRBD1. CDR3 length equals 19 residues. V was clipped by 0 bases and J by 0 bases; unmatched bases: 8. Germline CDR1 reads LNHNV; CDR2 reads YYDKDF (reference sequence). CDR3 sequence: CATSRDPPGQGNSYNEQFF. In DNA, the CDR3 is TGTGCCACCAGCAGAGACCCTCCGGGACAGGGGAACTCCTACAATGAGCAGTTCTTC.

V gene TRBV18 combines with J gene TRBJ2-1; possible D gene TRBD2, 5 bases. This CDR3 has 18 residues. In germline, CDR1 is KGHSH, CDR2 LQKENI. The germline V and J ends were trimmed by 3 bases and 4 bases, with 22 bases remaining between them. The CDR3 region has the DNA TGTGCCAGCTCACCCTACGAGGGCCACCCGGCTGGGTACAATGAGCAGTTCTTC. It translates to CASSPYEGHPAGYNEQFF.

The V gene is TRBV7-3, the J gene TRBJ2-1, with 9 bases fitting TRBD1. CDR3 length: 17 amino acids. Losses at the gene ends were 1 base for V and 5 bases for J; bases not matched to a gene: 9. Germline CDR1 is SGHTA and CDR2 is FQGTGA. Here the CDR3 reads CASSLSQLWTGDNEQFF. The CDR3 DNA follows: TGTGCCAGCAGCTTAAGTCAATTGTGGACAGGGGACAATGAGCAGTTCTTC.

The rearrangement links TRBV3-1 (or the pseudogene TRBV3-2) to TRBJ1-3; D unresolved. This CDR3 comprises 13 residues. Germline CDR1 LGHDT, CDR2 YNNKEL (reference sequence). V was shortened by 6 bases and J by 0 bases, with 6 bases between the two germline ends. CDR3 region: CASRQASGNTIYF. CDR3 DNA: TGTGCCAGCAGGCAGGCCTCTGGAAACACCATATATTTT.

The genes are TRBV27 and TRBJ2-7; perhaps TRBD2 as D (5 bases). The CDR3 runs 16 residues. The V and J ends lost 3 bases and 4 bases respectively, with 19 bases between them. Per the germline V gene, CDR1 is MNHEY and CDR2 is SMNVEV (reference sequence). The CDR3 bases are TGTGCCAGCAGTTTTGGGCTCCGGAGTAGGAGGTACGAGCAGTACTTC. Protein: CASSFGLRSRRYEQYF.

This clone was detected only once. The V gene is TRBV29-1, the J gene TRBJ2-3, with no clear D. CDR1 is SQVTM, CDR2 ANQGSEA, per germline. There are 13 residues in the CDR3. V lost 7 bases and J 0 bases, leaving 11 bases between the germline ends. The CDR3 spells CSASTVSTDTQYF. CDR3 in DNA: TGCAGCGCTTCTACGGTCAGCACAGATACGCAGTATTTT.

The genes are TRBV6-5 and TRBJ2-7, with TRBD2 identical over 10 bases. This CDR3 is 15 amino acids long. Germline CDR1 is MNHEY and CDR2 is SVGAGI. The V and J ends lost 7 bases and 6 bases, in that order; junction bases with no gene match: 12. CDR3 loop: CASTLSLAGVGEQYF. The CDR3 DNA reads as TGTGCCAGCACCCTCTCCCTAGCGGGAGTTGGCGAGCAGTACTTC.

The chain couples TRBV12-3 or TRBV12-4 to TRBJ2-1; D remains unclear. The CDR3 consists of 12 residues. V dropped 6 bases and J dropped 10 bases, with 13 bases sitting between them. The CDR3 region has the DNA TGTGCCAGCAGCCCCAACCGAGGCGAGCAGTTCTTC. Translating it yields CASSPNRGEQFF.

The chain combines TRBV7-3 with TRBJ1-6; 7 bases agree with TRBD1. This CDR3 has 16 amino acids. Germline CDR1 reads SGHTA; CDR2 reads FQGTGA. The J segment lost 7 bases and the V segment lost 4 bases, leaving 10 bases of the junction unmatched. The CDR3, as DNA: TGTGCCAGCAGCTCGAGTCGACAGGGTCGGAATTCACCCCTCCACTTT. Translating it yields CASSSSRQGRNSPLHF.

This chain connects TRBV7-6 to TRBJ2-1; TRBD2 aligns across 13 bases. The CDR3 extends over 15 amino acids. Losses at the gene ends were 7 bases for V and 5 bases for J; bases not matched to a gene: 5. CDR1 is SGHVS, CDR2 FNYEAQ, per germline. The CDR3 protein is CASTGGLAGHNEQFF. The CDR3 DNA reads as TGTGCCAGCACTGGGGGACTAGCGGGACACAATGAGCAGTTCTTC.

This chain links TRBV7-9 with TRBJ1-1; the D gene is possibly TRBD1 (5 bases). Germline V gene sequence: CDR1 SEHNR, CDR2 FQNEAQ (reference sequence). V was trimmed by 1 base and J by 8 bases, leaving 8 bases between them. The CDR3 is 12 residues long. CDR3 nucleotide sequence: TGTGCCAGCAGCTTAGTACAGGCAGAAGCTTTCTTT. As protein: CASSLVQAEAFF.

The rearrangement links TRBV3-1 (or the pseudogene TRBV3-2) to TRBJ1-2; D possibly corresponds to TRBD1 (6 bases). CDR3 length: 19 amino acids. CDR1 is LGHDT, CDR2 YNNKEL, per germline (reference sequence). V lost 0 bases and J lost 4, with 24 bases in between. CDR3 sequence (DNA): TGTGCCAGCAGCCAAGAGAAAATTGGTTGGACAGTACACGGCTATGGCTACACCTTC. As protein: CASSQEKIGWTVHGYGYTF.

The chain joins TRBV11-3 to TRBJ2-3; 11 nucleotides line up with TRBD2. The ends lost 2 bases at V and 5 bases at J; junction bases unmatched: 3. Germline-derived CDR1 and CDR2 are SGHNT and YENEEA. This CDR3 region has 15 residues. The CDR3 DNA reads TGTGCCAGCAGCTTAACTAGCGGGAGACGAGATACGCAGTATTTT. Translating gives CASSLTSGRRDTQYF.

The chain couples TRBV24-1 to TRBJ1-2; 9 bases align to TRBD1. The V segment lost 4 bases and the J segment 11 bases; nucleotides outside the gene matches: 7. CDR3 length equals 13 residues. Germline V lookup: CDR1 KGHDR, CDR2 SFDVKD. The CDR3: CATSDHGTGRYTF. The CDR3 DNA reads as TGTGCCACCAGTGACCACGGGACAGGGCGGTACACCTTC.

This chain joins TRBV5-1 and TRBJ1-2; 12 bases are shared with TRBD1. The CDR3 consists of 16 residues. Germline values: CDR1 SGHRS, CDR2 YFSETQ. V dropped 4 bases and J dropped 3; count of bases not matched to a gene: 7. The CDR3 region has the DNA TGCGCCAGCAGCCAAGCCGGGGACAGGGGGCACTATGGCTACACCTTC. It encodes CASSQAGDRGHYGYTF.

This clone was recorded once. Here the CDR3 DNA reads TGTGCCAGCAGCGTAGACAGCGGGAGGATTAATGAGCAGTTCTTC. Translation gives CASSVDSGRINEQFF. The chain combines TRBV9 with TRBJ2-1, with 9 bases matching TRBD2. The ends lost 0 bases at V and 7 bases at J; junction bases unmatched: 5. The germline V gene has CDR1 SGDLS and CDR2 YYNGEE. The CDR3 loop spans 15 amino acids. Looking up the rest from reference TRBV9 and TRBJ2-1 gives the full variable domain: DSGVTQTPKHLITATGQRVTLRCSPRSGDLSVYWYQQSLDQGLQFLIQYYNGEERAKGNILERFSAQQFPDLHSELNLSSLELGDSALYFCASSVDSGRINEQFFGPGTRLTVL.

The rearrangement uses TRBV5-1 and TRBJ1-6; possible D gene TRBD1, 6 bases. V was clipped by 5 bases and J by 10 bases, with 16 bases between them. CDR3 size: 14 residues. Germline lookup yields CDR1 SGHRS and CDR2 YFSETQ. For the CDR3, the DNA is TGCGCCAGCAGGGATACGAGGGGGACCTCACCCCTCCACTTT. Encoded protein: CASRDTRGTSPLHF. Based on the CDR3 plus reference TRBV5-1 and TRBJ1-6, the full variable domain is KAGVTQTPRYLIKTRGQQVTLSCSPISGHRSVSWYQQTPGQGLQFLFEYFSETQRNKGNFPGRFSGRQFSNSRSEMNVSTLELGDSALYLCASRDTRGTSPLHFGNGTRLTVT.

This clone has more than one count but fewer than ten. This rearrangement joins TRBV25-1 to TRBJ2-2; weak D call: TRBD2 (6 bases). CDR1 and CDR2 (germline): MGHDK, SYGVNS. V lost 7 bases and J 3 bases, leaving 18 bases between the germline ends. The CDR3 is 16 residues long. The CDR3 reads CASTSLRDTDTGELFF. Here the CDR3 DNA reads TGTGCCAGCACCTCACTGCGGGATACGGACACCGGGGAGCTGTTTTTT.

The chain combines TRBV6-4 with TRBJ1-2; D unclear. This CDR3 contains 14 residues. Per the germline V gene, CDR1 is MRHNA and CDR2 is SNTAGT. Trimming left V 4 bases short and J 4 bases short, with 13 bases between. The CDR3, as DNA: TGTGCCAGCAGTGTGGCGGAAAAACCCTATGGCTACACCTTC. Protein product: CASSVAEKPYGYTF.

V gene TRBV6-1 combines with J gene TRBJ2-7, with 7 bases lining up with TRBD2. This CDR3 is built from 16 residues. Per germline, CDR1 MNHNS and CDR2 SASEGT. The V and J ends lost 1 base and 4 bases, in that order; junction bases with no gene match: 10. CDR3 in amino acids: CASSEDPGLYLYEQYF. In DNA form, the CDR3 reads TGTGCCAGCAGTGAAGACCCGGGACTATATCTGTACGAGCAGTACTTC.

The rearrangement links TRBV11-2 to TRBJ1-3; possibly TRBD1 for D (6 bases). The length of the CDR3 is 17 residues. The V and J ends lost 3 bases and 0 bases respectively, with 15 bases between them. The germline V gene has CDR1 SGHAT and CDR2 FQNNGV. The CDR3 nucleotides are TGTGCCAGCAGCTTGGGGGCTCGGACCATCTCTGGAAACACCATATATTTT. It translates to CASSLGARTISGNTIYF. The entire variable domain, with the rest obtained from reference TRBV11-2 and TRBJ1-3, is as follows: EAGVAQSPRYKIIEKRQSVAFWCNPISGHATLYWYQQILGQGPKLLIQFQNNGVVDDSQLPKDRFSAERLKGVDSTLKIQPAKLEDSAVYLCASSLGARTISGNTIYFGEGSWLTVV.

Points on this clone: Compared with germline, one end of the junction differs, possibly owing to a read error. The V gene is TRBV7-7, the J gene TRBJ2-1; perhaps TRBD2 as D (6 bases). CDR1 and CDR2 (germline): SSHAT, FNYEAQ (reference sequence). The length of the CDR3 is 20 residues. In DNA, the CDR3 is TGTGCTAGCAGCTCTCACACGGTCCTAAGCGGGCGAGCGCCCTACAATGAGCAGTTCTTC. Protein product: CASSSHTVLSGRAPYNEQFF.